This T cell receptor beta chain came from a study of blood T cell repertoires in COVID-19. As for the study in general: From T cells, B-cell-depleted T cells, or PBMCs came the material, which was cDNA or gDNA.

Adults between roughly 18 and 90 years of age took part from about two dozen US areas. The repertoire was sequenced with immunoSEQ multiplex PCR; TCRdb's copy has only in-frame clones and lacks some. Among roughly 250,000 clones listed, 70% to 90% were seen once. The CDR3 is 15 residues long. Germline V CDR1 and CDR2: SGHNT, YYREEE (reference sequence). Trimming removed 3 bases from V and 5 bases from J, with 17 bases in between. This receptor was identified in a woman in her forties with acute COVID-19. The sequenced sample was PBMCs or T cells enriched from blood (not recorded which). The V gene is TRBV5-4, the J gene TRBJ2-5, with D possibly matching TRBD2 (6 bases). Here the CDR3 reads CASSSGGPGVETQYF. The CDR3 DNA sequence: TGTGCCAGCAGCTCCGGAGGGCCCGGGGTTGAGACCCAGTACTTC.